The source of this T cell receptor (beta chain) is a study of T cells after yellow fever vaccination. Study-wide results and limits: Re-detected after boosting: most primary clones, 96% of CD4 and about 85% of CD8.

The CDR3 spans 14 residues. Trimming took 8 bases from V and 5 from J; bases not matched to a gene: 5. This clonotype was recorded at least ten times. Its antigen is undetermined. Template switching by 5'RACE produced TCR cDNA, adding a universal primer site and UMIs. MiXCR was run by TCRdb on the 5' RACE reads, yielding one entry per CDR3 protein. The sample shows 150,000 to 200,000 distinct CDR3 sequences, approximately 6.2% of them seen only once. This material consisted of CD4+ T cells sorted from PBMCs, taken on the day of the first yellow fever vaccination. This receptor was identified in a man between 18 and 29 years old who received the YFV17D yellow fever vaccine. This chain uses TRBV12-3 or TRBV12-4 with TRBJ2-3, with 12 bases aligning to TRBD1. Here the CDR3 DNA reads TGTGCCAGCCGGGACAGGGGGCTTAAAGATACGCAGTATTTT. Protein: CASRDRGLKDTQYF.